In this sample, the clone carrying this T cell receptor beta chain turned up once. These data belong to a study of blood T cell repertoires in COVID-19. Whole-study context: Material from acute and convalescent COVID-19 was sourced from the United States, Italy and Spain.

The V end lost 5 bases, the J end lost 8 bases, and 15 bases lay between the germline ends. Germline V gene lookup returns CDR1 LGHNA and CDR2 YNFKEQ. The CDR3 extends over 14 amino acids. Produced via immunoSEQ multiplex PCR; TCRdb's table is partial and in-frame only. The sample lists under 150,000 clones, 80% to 90% occurring once. The gene calls are TRBV4-2 and TRBJ2-2, with D possibly being TRBD2 (5 bases). The receptor was isolated from an older woman with active COVID-19. What was sequenced was peripheral blood. CDR3 bases: TGTGCCAGCAGCTTAGGACTGGGGATGGGGGAGCTGTTTTTT. Translating gives CASSLGLGMGELFF.